What follows are 11 T cell receptor beta chains derived from one specimen sequenced in a study of graft-versus-host responses after intestinal transplantation. TCRdb keeps only in-frame clones here, not all; method: immunoSEQ multiplex PCR. The data contain about 54,000 clones, roughly 89% of them singletons. The source was PBMCs, collected roughly 660 days after intestinal transplant. The source is a human patient who received an intestinal transplant, so some T cells may come from the graft donor.

The chain combines TRBV4-1 with TRBJ1-2; D unresolved. Germline assignment: CDR1 MGHRA and CDR2 YSYEKL. Trimming took 1 base from V and 4 from J, leaving 10 bases between them. The CDR3 covers 14 residues. The CDR3 DNA reads as TGCGCCAGCAGCCAAGTTCCACCTCTCTATGGCTACACCTTC. Its protein is CASSQVPPLYGYTF.

The chain combines TRBV12-5 with TRBJ1-1; possibly TRBD1 for D (5 bases). Germline lookup yields CDR1 LGHNT and CDR2 FRNRAP. CDR3 length equals 12 residues. V was cut by 7 bases and J by 5 bases, with 11 bases left in between. The CDR3: CASVFGGTEAFF. In nucleotides, the CDR3 is TGTGCTAGTGTCTTCGGGGGAACTGAAGCTTTCTTT.

The chain joins TRBV9 to TRBJ1-1; 7 bases map to TRBD1. With 4 bases clipped from V and 4 bases from J, the junction kept 10 bases outside the gene matches. Germline V gene data show CDR1 as SGDLS and CDR2 as YYNGEE. This CDR3 has 15 residues. CDR3 region: CASSRIQGEGTEAFF. Written as DNA, the CDR3 is TGTGCCAGCAGCCGTATCCAGGGGGAGGGCACTGAAGCTTTCTTT.

The chain combines TRBV30 with TRBJ2-5; D is ambiguous. CDR3 size: 14 residues. The V gene's germline CDR1 is GTSNPN and CDR2 SVGIG (reference sequence). Between the trimmed V and J ends, which lost 0 bases and 1 base, there was a span of 9 bases. The CDR3, as DNA: TGTGCCTGGAGTGTTCGGCAGTTCCAAGAGACCCAGTACTTC. Protein: CAWSVRQFQETQYF.

V usage is TRBV7-9 and J usage is TRBJ1-1; weak D call: TRBD1 (6 bases). V gave up 3 bases and J gave up 0 bases, with 11 bases separating them. Germline V CDR1 and CDR2: SEHNR, FQNEAQ (reference sequence). This CDR3 comprises 15 residues. The CDR3 sequence: CASSFTGHMNTEAFF. CDR3 nucleotides: TGTGCCAGCAGCTTTACAGGGCACATGAACACTGAAGCTTTCTTT.

The chain employs TRBV10-3 and TRBJ1-1; D perhaps matches TRBD1 (5 bases). Germline CDR1 ENHRY, CDR2 SYGVKD. This CDR3 comprises 14 residues. Between the trimmed V and J ends, which lost 6 bases and 1 base, there was a span of 12 bases. The CDR3 region is CAIRTDTRNTEAFF. CDR3 bases: TGTGCCATCAGGACGGACACCAGGAACACTGAAGCTTTCTTT.

This rearrangement joins TRBV29-1 to TRBJ2-5, with D possibly TRBD2 on 6 matching bases. The CDR3 has 13 amino acids. Germline V gives CDR1 SQVTM, CDR2 ANQGSEA. V was pared by 4 bases and J by 9 bases, with 18 bases between. The CDR3 region has the DNA TGCAGCGTTGGAGTCCGACTCACGGGGGCCCAGTACTTC. This encodes CSVGVRLTGAQYF.

In DNA form, the CDR3 reads TGTGCCAGCAGCGCCGACAGGTCGGGCACTGAAGCTTTCTTT. It codes for CASSADRSGTEAFF. The rearrangement joins TRBV7-3 to TRBJ1-1, with D perhaps TRBD1 (6 bases). CDR3 size: 14 residues. The V end lost 5 bases, the J end lost 4 bases, and 14 bases lay between the germline ends. Germline assignment: CDR1 SGHTA and CDR2 FQGTGA.

The chain links TRBV30 to TRBJ1-1; no definite D call. Germline assignment: CDR1 GTSNPN and CDR2 SVGIG (reference sequence). This CDR3 contains 11 residues. V was shortened by 4 bases and J by 5 bases, with 8 bases between the two germline ends. The CDR3 DNA sequence: TGTGCCTGGAACGTGAGGACTGAAGCTTTCTTT. Translating gives CAWNVRTEAFF.

The chain couples TRBV29-1 to TRBJ2-2, with D tentatively TRBD1 (6 bases). Trimming removed 0 bases from V and 1 base from J, with 33 bases in between. CDR1 SQVTM and CDR2 ANQGSEA come from the germline V gene. CDR3 length: 23 residues. The CDR3 bases are TGCAGCGTTGAAGATTGCAGAGCGGTAACGGTTAATCGACAGGCTAAGAACACCGGGGAGCTGTTTTTT. Translated, it gives CSVEDCRAVTVNRQAKNTGELFF.

This chain uses TRBV6-1 with TRBJ1-1, with a weak D call TRBD1 (5 bases). Germline CDR1 MNHNS, CDR2 SASEGT. V was cut by 6 bases and J by 4 bases, with 12 bases left in between. This CDR3 is 13 amino acids long. The CDR3 reads CASRDKGFTEAFF. CDR3 bases: TGTGCCAGCAGGGACAAGGGGTTCACTGAAGCTTTCTTT.